This T cell receptor (beta chain) originates from a study of human T cells and chemical hapten exposure. Time point indicated: patch test 1, 2 weeks after DPC sensitization. Documented treatment: therapeutic diphenylcyclopropenone sensitization with weekly scalp DPC. Blood draws came before every patch-test application. TCRdb reanalysed the RACE reads using MiXCR and keeps one entry per CDR3 protein. The table records just under 350,000 distinct CDR3 sequences, around 6.9% of them present only once. Trimming removed 0 bases from V and 2 bases from J; junction bases left unmatched: 7. CDR1 and CDR2 (germline): DFQATT, SNEGSKA (reference sequence). This CDR3 is 19 amino acids long. Points from the study as a whole: Unchanged with DPC sensitization were TCRs above 1 in 1000 frequency. There was a positive correlation between PT1 expanded TCR counts and patch test score. Expanded TCRs clustered into significantly more large CDR3 similarity groups than controls, the analysis revealed.

Concerning this clonotype: No antigen is known for it.

The rearrangement joins TRBV20-1 to TRBJ2-2, with 15 bases matching TRBD2. The sample consisted of whole blood, taken in connection with sensitization to the hapten diphenylcyclopropenone (DPC). This clonotype was sampled from a woman younger than 35 with alopecia areata. Some clones in this sample may be carry-over from other donors' samples. CDR3 in DNA: TGCAGTGCTAGAGATGCAGGACTAGCGGGGGGGCCTAACACCGGGGAGCTGTTTTTT. This translates into CSARDAGLAGGPNTGELFF.